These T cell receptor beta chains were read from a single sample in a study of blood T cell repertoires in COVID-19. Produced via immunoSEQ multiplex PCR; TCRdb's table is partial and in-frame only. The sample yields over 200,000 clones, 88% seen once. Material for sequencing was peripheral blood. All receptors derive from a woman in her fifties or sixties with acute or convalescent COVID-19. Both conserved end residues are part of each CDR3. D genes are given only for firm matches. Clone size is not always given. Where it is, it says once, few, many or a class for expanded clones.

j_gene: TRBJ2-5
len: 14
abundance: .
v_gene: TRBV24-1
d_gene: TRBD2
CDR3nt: TGTGCCACCAGTGATTCACGCGGGAGAGAGACCCAGTACTTC
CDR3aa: CATSDSRGRETQYF

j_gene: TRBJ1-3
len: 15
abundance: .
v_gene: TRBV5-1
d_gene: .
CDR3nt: TGCGCCAGCAGCTTGCAGCCAGGCCGCGGAAACACCATATATTTT
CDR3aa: CASSLQPGRGNTIYF

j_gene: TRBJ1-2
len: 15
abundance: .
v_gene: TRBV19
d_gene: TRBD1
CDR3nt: TGTGCCAGTGGAAAGGGGACAGGGGGGAACTATGGCTACACCTTC
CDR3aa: CASGKGTGGNYGYTF

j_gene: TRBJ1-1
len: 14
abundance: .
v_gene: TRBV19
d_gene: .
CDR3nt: TGTGCCAGTAGTAGGGGCTACATGAACACTGAAGCTTTCTTT
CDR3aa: CASSRGYMNTEAFF

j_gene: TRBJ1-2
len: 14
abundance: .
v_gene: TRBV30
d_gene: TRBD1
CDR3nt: TGTGCCTGGGCCAGGGACAGAATTTTGTATGGCTACACCTTC
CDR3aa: CAWARDRILYGYTF

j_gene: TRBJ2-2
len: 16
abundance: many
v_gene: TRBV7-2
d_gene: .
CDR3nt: TGTGCCAGCAGCTTAAATGGACTAACGAACACCGGGGAGCTGTTTTTT
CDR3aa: CASSLNGLTNTGELFF

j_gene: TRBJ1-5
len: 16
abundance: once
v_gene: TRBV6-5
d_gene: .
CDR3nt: TGTGCCAGCAGTTACTCTTCGGGGGGCGGCAATCAGCCCCAGCATTTT
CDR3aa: CASSYSSGGGNQPQHF

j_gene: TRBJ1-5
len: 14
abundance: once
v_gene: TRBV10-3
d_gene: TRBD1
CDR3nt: TGTGCCATCAGTGAGGAACAGGGGAATCAGCCCCAGCATTTT
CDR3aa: CAISEEQGNQPQHF

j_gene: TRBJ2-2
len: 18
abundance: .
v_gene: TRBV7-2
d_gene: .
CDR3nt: TGTGCCAGCAGCTTAGCAAGGCAGGGTCGGACGAACACCGGGGAGCTGTTTTTT
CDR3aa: CASSLARQGRTNTGELFF

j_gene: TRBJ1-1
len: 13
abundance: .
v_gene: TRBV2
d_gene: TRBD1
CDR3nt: TGTGCCAGCAGTGCGGACAGGGACACTGAAGCTTTCTTT
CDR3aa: CASSADRDTEAFF

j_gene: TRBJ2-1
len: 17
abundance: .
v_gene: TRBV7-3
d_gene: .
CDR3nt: TGTGCCAGCAGCTTAACGAATTTAGGGGGAAGCCACAATGAGCAGTTCTTC
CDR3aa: CASSLTNLGGSHNEQFF

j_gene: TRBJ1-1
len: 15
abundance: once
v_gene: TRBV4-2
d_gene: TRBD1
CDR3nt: TGTGCCAGCAGCCAACAGACAGGGGTGAACACTGAAGCTTTCTTT
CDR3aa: CASSQQTGVNTEAFF

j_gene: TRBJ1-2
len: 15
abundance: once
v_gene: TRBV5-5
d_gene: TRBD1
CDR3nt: TGTGCCAGCAGCGACAGGGGGGCGGCTAACTATGGCTACACCTTC
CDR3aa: CASSDRGAANYGYTF

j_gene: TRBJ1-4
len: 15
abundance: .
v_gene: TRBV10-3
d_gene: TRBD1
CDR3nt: TGTGCCATCAGCCACGGGACAGCAACTAATGAAAAACTGTTTTTT
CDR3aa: CAISHGTATNEKLFF

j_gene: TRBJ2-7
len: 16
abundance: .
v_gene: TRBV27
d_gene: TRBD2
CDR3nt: TGTGCCAGCAGTTCGGGACTAGCGGGGCTCTCCTACGAGCAGTACTTC
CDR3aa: CASSSGLAGLSYEQYF

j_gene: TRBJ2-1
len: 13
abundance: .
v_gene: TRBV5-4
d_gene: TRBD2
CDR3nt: TGTGCCAGCGGACTAGCGGCCTCCAATGAGCAGTTCTTC
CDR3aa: CASGLAASNEQFF

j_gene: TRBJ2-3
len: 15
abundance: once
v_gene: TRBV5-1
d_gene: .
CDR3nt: TGCGCCAGCAGCTTGGTTAGATCTAGCACAGATACGCAGTATTTT
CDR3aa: CASSLVRSSTDTQYF

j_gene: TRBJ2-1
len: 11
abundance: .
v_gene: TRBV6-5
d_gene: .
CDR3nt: TGTGCCAGCAGTCCCCGGGATGAGCAGTTCTTC
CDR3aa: CASSPRDEQFF

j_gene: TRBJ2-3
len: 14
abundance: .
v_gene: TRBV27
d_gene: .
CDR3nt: TGTGCCAGCAGTTTCTCAGTCACAGGGGATACGCAGTATTTT
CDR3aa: CASSFSVTGDTQYF

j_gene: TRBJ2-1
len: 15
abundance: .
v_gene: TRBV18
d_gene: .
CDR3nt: TGTGCCAGCTCACCAATTCAGGGCTCCTACAATGAGCAGTTCTTC
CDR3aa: CASSPIQGSYNEQFF

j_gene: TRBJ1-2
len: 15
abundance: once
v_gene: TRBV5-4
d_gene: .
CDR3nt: TGTGCCAGCAGCTTCGGAGTGTCGCCTAACTATGGCTACACCTTC
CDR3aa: CASSFGVSPNYGYTF

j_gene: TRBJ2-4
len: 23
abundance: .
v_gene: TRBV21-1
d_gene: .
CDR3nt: TGTGCCAGCAGCTCCCCTCAAACGGGACTAGCGGGAGACCCTCAAGTGCGGGAAAACATTCAGTACTTC
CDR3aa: CASSSPQTGLAGDPQVRENIQYF

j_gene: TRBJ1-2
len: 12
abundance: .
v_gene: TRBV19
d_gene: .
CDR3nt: TGTGCCATGGAAGACGGACTCTATGGCTACACCTTC
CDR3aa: CAMEDGLYGYTF

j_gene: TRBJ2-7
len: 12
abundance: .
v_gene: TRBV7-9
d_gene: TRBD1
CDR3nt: TGTGCCAGCAGAACAGGGGGATACGAGCAGTACTTC
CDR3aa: CASRTGGYEQYF

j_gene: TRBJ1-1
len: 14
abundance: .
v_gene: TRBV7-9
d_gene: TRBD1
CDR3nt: TGTGCCAGCAGCAAGACAGGGTCCAACACTGAAGCTTTCTTT
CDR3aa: CASSKTGSNTEAFF

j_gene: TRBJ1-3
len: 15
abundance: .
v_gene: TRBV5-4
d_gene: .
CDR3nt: TGTGCCAGCAGCTTGGACTTAAGCTCTGGAAACACCATATATTTT
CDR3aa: CASSLDLSSGNTIYF

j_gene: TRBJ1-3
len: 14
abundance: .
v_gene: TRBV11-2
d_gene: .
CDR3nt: TGTGCCAGCAGCCTAGGCGGATCTGGAAACACCATATATTTT
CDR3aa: CASSLGGSGNTIYF

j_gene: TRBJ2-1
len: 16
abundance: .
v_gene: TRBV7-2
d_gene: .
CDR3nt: TGTGCCAGCAGCGGAGGCGGGATAAATGGGTACAATGAGCAGTTCTTC
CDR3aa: CASSGGGINGYNEQFF

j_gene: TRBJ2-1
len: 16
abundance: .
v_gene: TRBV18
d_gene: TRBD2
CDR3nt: TGTGCCAGCTCACCAGCTCAGGCTAGCGGGAGGGGAGAGCAGTTCTTC
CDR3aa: CASSPAQASGRGEQFF

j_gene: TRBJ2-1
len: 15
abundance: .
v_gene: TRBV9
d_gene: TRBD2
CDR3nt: TGTGCCAGCAGCCCTCGCCTAGCGGGAAACAATGAGCAGTTCTTC
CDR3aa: CASSPRLAGNNEQFF

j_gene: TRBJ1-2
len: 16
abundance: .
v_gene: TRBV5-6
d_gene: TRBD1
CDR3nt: TGTGCCAGCAGCTTGAGGTGGGACAGGGGCAAGGTCGGCTACACCTTC
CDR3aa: CASSLRWDRGKVGYTF

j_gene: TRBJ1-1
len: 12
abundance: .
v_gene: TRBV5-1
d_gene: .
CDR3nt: TGCGCCAGCAGCCTCCAGGGCACTGAAGCTTTCTTT
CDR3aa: CASSLQGTEAFF

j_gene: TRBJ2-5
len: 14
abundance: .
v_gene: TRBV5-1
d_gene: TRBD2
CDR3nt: TGCGCCAGCAGCGCTAGCGGTAAAGAGGGGACCCAGTACTTC
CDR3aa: CASSASGKEGTQYF

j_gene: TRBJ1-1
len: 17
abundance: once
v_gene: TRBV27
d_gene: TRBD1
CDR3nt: TGTGCCAGCAGTATGGGGGGCTTAAGGACAGGGGAAACTGAAGCTTTCTTT
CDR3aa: CASSMGGLRTGETEAFF

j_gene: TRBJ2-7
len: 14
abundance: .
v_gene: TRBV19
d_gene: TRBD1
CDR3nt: TGTGCCAGTAGTATCGGACAGGGGTCCTACGAGCAGTACTTC
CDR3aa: CASSIGQGSYEQYF

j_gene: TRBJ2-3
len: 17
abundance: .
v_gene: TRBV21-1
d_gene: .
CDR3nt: TGTGCCAGCAGCAAGACTAGCGGGCGCGTCGAGGGGGATACGCAGTATTTT
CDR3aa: CASSKTSGRVEGDTQYF

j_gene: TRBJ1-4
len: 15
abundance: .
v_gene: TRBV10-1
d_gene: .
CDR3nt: TGCGCCAGAGCCGACGGAGGAGGGGGGGAGGAAAAACTGTTTTTT
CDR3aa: CARADGGGGEEKLFF

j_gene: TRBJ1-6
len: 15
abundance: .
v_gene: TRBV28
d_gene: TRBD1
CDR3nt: TGTGCCAGCAGTTGGGACAGTACATATAATTCACCCCTCCACTTT
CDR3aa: CASSWDSTYNSPLHF

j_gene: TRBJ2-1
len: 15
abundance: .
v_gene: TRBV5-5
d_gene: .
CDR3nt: TGTGCCAGCAGCATCACCGGGATCCTACTTAATGAGCAGTTCTTC
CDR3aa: CASSITGILLNEQFF

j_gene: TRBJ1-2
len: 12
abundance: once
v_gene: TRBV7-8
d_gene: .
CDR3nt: TGTGCCAGCAGCTTAGATCGCTATGGCTACACCTTC
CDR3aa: CASSLDRYGYTF

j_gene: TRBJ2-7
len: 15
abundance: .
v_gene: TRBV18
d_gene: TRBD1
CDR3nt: TGTGCCAGCTCACCAACGCAGACAGGGTCCTACGAGCAGTACTTC
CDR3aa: CASSPTQTGSYEQYF

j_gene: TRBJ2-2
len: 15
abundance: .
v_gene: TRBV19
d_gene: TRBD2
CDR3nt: TGTGCCAGTAGTATTAGCGGGATAGGTACCGGGGAGCTGTTTTTT
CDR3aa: CASSISGIGTGELFF

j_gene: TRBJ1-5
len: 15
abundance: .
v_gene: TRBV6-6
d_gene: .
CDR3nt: TGTGCCAGCAGTTACCCGGTTGGTCGGAATCAGCCCCAGCATTTT
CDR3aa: CASSYPVGRNQPQHF

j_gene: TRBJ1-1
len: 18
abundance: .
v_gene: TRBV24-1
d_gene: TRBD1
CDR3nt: TGTGCCACCAGTGACCCTCCGGGACAGGGGGAAGAGAACACTGAAGCTTTCTTT
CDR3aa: CATSDPPGQGEENTEAFF